A single sample gave rise to the 28 T cell receptor beta chains below, sequenced in a study of regulatory T cells in long-lasting Graves disease. The TCR beta library used iRepertoire HTBI primers with Arm-PCR amplification of CDR3. In TCRdb, the multiplex PCR reads were re-called with MiXCR into one record per CDR3 protein. The sample carries about 430,000 distinct CDR3 sequences, approximately 16% recorded once. Time point noted: newly diagnosed GD, antithyroid drugs for less than 3 months. With RNA extracted from PBMCs as input, the TCR library was made. This sample also belongs to another study, concerning T cells in Graves' hyperthyroidism and ophthalmopathy.

Sample: peripheral blood mononuclear cells (PBMCs), taken at new diagnosis, from a patient treated with antithyroid drugs. These receptors came from a woman between 35 and 50 years old with Graves disease.

This clonotype was counted a few times. This chain connects TRBV12-5 to TRBJ2-1; TRBD2 aligns across 14 bases. CDR3 length equals 15 residues. The germline V gene encodes CDR1 LGHNT and CDR2 FRNRAP. J was trimmed by 4 bases and V by 5 bases; bases with no gene match: 1. The CDR3: CASGRTSGGYNEQFF. The CDR3 coding sequence is TGTGCTAGTGGTCGGACTAGCGGGGGGTACAATGAGCAGTTCTTC.

The V and J genes are TRBV19 and TRBJ2-1; D is undetermined. Germline CDR1 and CDR2: LNHDA and SQIVND (reference sequence). The CDR3 length is 13 residues. Deletions cut 3 bases from V and 4 bases from J, with 7 bases between. The CDR3 loop is CASSILGYNEQFF. The CDR3 DNA sequence: TGTGCCAGTAGTATCCTGGGGTACAATGAGCAGTTCTTC.

This clonotype was detected ten times or more. The chain links TRBV7-9 to TRBJ2-1; D possibly corresponds to TRBD1 (5 bases). The ends were cut back, 1 base at V and 8 bases at J, with 21 bases in the middle. The germline gives CDR1 SEHNR, CDR2 FQNEAQ (reference sequence). The CDR3 contains 17 residues. CDR3 region: CASSLEHRLERQYEQFF. CDR3 bases: TGTGCCAGCAGCTTAGAGCACAGGTTGGAGCGACAATATGAGCAGTTCTTC.

This clonotype has at least ten counts. The chain employs TRBV6-1 and TRBJ2-2; D may be TRBD1 (6 bases). From germline, CDR1 is MNHNS and CDR2 SASEGT. V gave up 6 bases and J gave up 3 bases, with 11 bases separating them. The CDR3 totals 14 residues. The CDR3 sequence is CASSPGVYTGELFF. In DNA form, the CDR3 reads TGTGCCAGCAGCCCAGGGGTGTACACCGGGGAGCTGTTTTTT.

Ten or more counts support this clonotype. The rearrangement links TRBV28 to TRBJ1-1; no reliable D call. This CDR3 region has 14 residues. V lost 6 bases and J 2 bases, leaving 13 bases between the germline ends. Germline V lookup: CDR1 MDHEN, CDR2 SYDVKM. CDR3 amino acids: CASSLTGFNTEAFF. The CDR3 DNA sequence: TGTGCCAGCAGCCTGACGGGTTTTAACACTGAAGCTTTCTTT. Drawing the rest from reference TRBV28 and TRBJ1-1, the complete variable domain is DVKVTQSSRYLVKRTGEKVFLECVQDMDHENMFWYRQDPGLGLRLIYFSYDVKMKEKGDIPEGYSVSREKKERFSLILESASTNQTSMYLCASSLTGFNTEAFFGQGTRLTVV.

This clonotype was counted many times. This chain links TRBV20-1 with TRBJ2-1; the match to TRBD1 covers 7 bases. Germline V gives CDR1 DFQATT, CDR2 SNEGSKA (reference sequence). This CDR3 comprises 15 residues. J was trimmed by 6 bases and V by 5 bases; bases with no gene match: 13. In DNA, the CDR3 is TGCAGTGCTCCTCGATCGACAGGGTCTATCAATGAGCAGTTCTTC. Protein sequence: CSAPRSTGSINEQFF.

To note about this clonotype: Given a far larger clone just one base away, this is likely a sequencing read error. This chain uses TRBV6-2 or TRBV6-3 with TRBJ2-2; D might be TRBD1 (6 bases). Germline V CDR1 and CDR2: MNHEY, SVGEGT. This CDR3 spans 14 amino acids. The CDR3 reads CAISWGQNTGELFF. The CDR3 DNA follows: TGTGCCATCAGTTGGGGACAAAACACCGGGGAGCTGTTTTTT.

Ten or more counts support this clonotype. V and J are TRBV24-1 and TRBJ1-1; unclear D gene. The germline CDR1 and CDR2 sequences are KGHDR and SFDVKD. There are 12 residues in the CDR3. V lost 5 bases and J lost 4, with 7 bases in between. CDR3 amino acids: CATSGESTEAFF. The CDR3 coding sequence is TGTGCCACCAGTGGGGAGAGCACTGAAGCTTTCTTT.

This clonotype was counted ten times or more. The chain joins TRBV18 to TRBJ2-7; TRBD1 agrees at 8 bases. The V segment lost 6 bases and the J segment 3 bases; nucleotides outside the gene matches: 7. The germline CDR1 and CDR2 sequences are KGHSH and LQKENI. The CDR3 covers 14 residues. The CDR3 DNA follows: TGTGCCAGCTCGGCTCCGGGGACAGGCTACGAGCAGTACTTC. Translation: CASSAPGTGYEQYF. The variable domain in full, completed from reference TRBV18 and TRBJ2-7, reads NAGVMQNPRHLVRRRGQEARLRCSPMKGHSHVYWYRQLPEEGLKFMVYLQKENIIDESGMPKERFSAEFPKEGPSILRIQQVVRGDSAAYFCASSAPGTGYEQYFGPGTRLTVT.

This clonotype has just a few counts. The rearrangement links TRBV5-5 to TRBJ1-5; no definite D call. V was pared by 1 base and J by 3 bases, with 11 bases between. Germline V gene lookup returns CDR1 SGHKS and CDR2 YYEKEE (reference sequence). This CDR3 is 15 amino acids long. CDR3 coding DNA: TGTGCCAGCAGCTTGCGGGGAACGTCCAATCAGCCCCAGCATTTT. This translates into CASSLRGTSNQPQHF.

At least ten counts were recorded for this clonotype. The chain employs TRBV7-2 and TRBJ2-3; D might be TRBD2 (6 bases). The V gene's germline CDR1 is SGHTA and CDR2 FQGNSA. This CDR3 has 14 amino acids. The V end was cut by 2 bases, the J end by 9 bases, with 15 bases between. The CDR3 loop reads CASSLPTEGGTQYF. The CDR3 DNA follows: TGTGCCAGCAGCTTACCCACGGAGGGAGGCACGCAGTATTTT.

The rearrangement uses TRBV6-5 and TRBJ2-5, with no clear D. The germline CDR1 and CDR2 sequences are MNHEY and SVGAGI. Trimming took 2 bases from V and 1 from J, leaving 11 bases between them. This CDR3 comprises 15 residues. The CDR3 here is CASSYEPVSQETQYF. The CDR3 coding sequence is TGTGCCAGCAGTTACGAACCAGTCAGCCAAGAGACCCAGTACTTC.

This clonotype was counted between two and nine times. The V and J genes are TRBV10-3 and TRBJ2-3; 9 bases are shared with TRBD2. Germline V lookup: CDR1 ENHRY, CDR2 SYGVKD. The ends lost 0 bases at V and 1 base at J; junction bases unmatched: 5. The CDR3 consists of 17 residues. CDR3 sequence reads: CAISESVLAGRTDTQYF. Written as DNA, the CDR3 is TGTGCCATCAGTGAGTCGGTACTAGCGGGTCGCACAGATACGCAGTATTTT.

Many counts were recorded for this clonotype. This rearrangement joins TRBV5-6 to TRBJ2-5; tentatively, D is TRBD2 (5 bases). The CDR3 is 14 residues long. Trimming pared 0 bases from V and 5 bases from J, leaving 11 bases between. CDR1 SGHDT and CDR2 YYEEEE come from the germline V gene. The CDR3 DNA reads TGTGCCAGCAGCTTGGTGGAGGTTGGGGAGACCCAGTACTTC. Protein sequence: CASSLVEVGETQYF.

This clonotype was detected many times. The rearrangement links TRBV7-2 to TRBJ1-1; no firm D call. Germline V gene sequence: CDR1 SGHTA, CDR2 FQGNSA. CDR3 size: 14 residues. Trimming took 7 bases from V and 0 from J, leaving 12 bases between them. CDR3 amino acids: CASTEGNMNTEAFF. The CDR3 region has the DNA TGTGCCAGCACCGAGGGTAACATGAACACTGAAGCTTTCTTT.

This clonotype has ten or more counts. This chain connects TRBV28 to TRBJ1-1, with unresolved D. V lost 4 bases to trimming and J lost 2 bases, with 14 bases between them. Germline lookup yields CDR1 MDHEN and CDR2 SYDVKM. The CDR3 runs to 15 residues. The CDR3 DNA reads TGTGCCAGCAGTTCAGCGACGCATATAAACACTGAAGCTTTCTTT. Translation: CASSSATHINTEAFF.

The chain has TRBV6-5 and TRBJ2-7; TRBD2 agrees at 13 bases. V dropped 0 bases and J dropped 4; count of bases not matched to a gene: 6. From germline, CDR1 is MNHEY and CDR2 SVGAGI. This CDR3 has 17 amino acids. The CDR3: CASSYSGRTSGGYEQYF. CDR3 nucleotides: TGTGCCAGCAGTTACTCTGGTAGGACTAGCGGGGGTTACGAGCAGTACTTC.

This clonotype was observed many times. The chain carries TRBV27 and TRBJ2-7; no clear D. The V gene's germline CDR1 is MNHEY and CDR2 SMNVEV (reference sequence). This CDR3 is 15 amino acids long. V was clipped by 4 bases and J by 0 bases, with 13 bases between them. This chain's CDR3 is CASSSVRSSSYEQYF. The CDR3 DNA reads as TGTGCCAGCAGTTCCGTGCGCTCCAGCTCCTACGAGCAGTACTTC.

This clonotype was recorded many times. The chain couples TRBV27 to TRBJ2-5; 10 positions agree with TRBD1. The J call could be wrong; TRBJ2-1 is a better fit for the DNA end. The CDR3 runs to 13 residues. Germline V gives CDR1 MNHEY, CDR2 SMNVEV (reference sequence). CDR3 protein: CASRDRGVDEQFF. The CDR3 DNA is TGTGCCAGCAGGGACAGGGGGGTCGATGAGCAGTTCTTC.

This clonotype was picked up many times. The chain is built from TRBV6-2 or TRBV6-3 and TRBJ2-7; TRBD1 is a possible D gene (5 bases). Trimming took 2 bases from V and 3 from J, leaving 5 bases between them. This CDR3 comprises 12 residues. Germline loops: CDR1 MNHEY, CDR2 SVGEGT. This CDR3 reads CASSYQGYEQYF. The CDR3 bases are TGTGCCAGCAGTTACCAGGGCTACGAGCAGTACTTC.

This clonotype has at least ten counts. The chain is built from TRBV11-2 and TRBJ1-4, with D unresolved. Trimming shortened V by 5 bases and J by 10 bases, and 14 bases separated the two germline ends. Looked up from germline, CDR1 is SGHAT and CDR2 is FQNNGV. The CDR3 loop spans 13 amino acids. The CDR3 reads CASSPIRAPKLFF. The DNA of the CDR3 is TGTGCCAGCAGCCCAATCCGGGCCCCAAAACTGTTTTTT.

This clonotype showed up many times. The gene calls are TRBV11-2 and TRBJ1-1; D uncertain. The V gene's germline CDR1 is SGHAT and CDR2 FQNNGV. The CDR3 covers 13 residues. V was trimmed by 4 bases and J by 1 base, leaving 7 bases between them. The CDR3: CASSSIKNTEAFF. The CDR3 DNA is TGTGCCAGCAGCTCCATAAAGAACACTGAAGCTTTCTTT.

This clonotype came up many times. V usage is TRBV6-1 and J usage is TRBJ1-1; D gene ambiguous. CDR1 and CDR2 (germline): MNHNS, SASEGT. The germline V and J ends were trimmed by 6 bases and 2 bases, with 10 bases remaining between them. This CDR3 spans 13 amino acids. CDR3 nucleotides: TGTGCCAGCAGACAGACTTTTAACACTGAAGCTTTCTTT. This encodes CASRQTFNTEAFF.

In its sample, this clonotype was seen a few times. CDR3 sequence: CASSEPGTTNEQYF. The CDR3 DNA follows: TGTGCCAGCAGCGAACCCGGGACTACTAACGAGCAGTACTTC. The chain joins TRBV9 to TRBJ2-7, with 7 bases lining up with TRBD2. With 3 bases clipped from V and 5 bases from J, the junction kept 8 bases outside the gene matches. Germline assignment: CDR1 SGDLS and CDR2 YYNGEE. The CDR3 extends over 14 amino acids.

This clonotype was seen only a few times. V and J are TRBV28 and TRBJ2-3; 13 bases map to TRBD2. V was pared by 6 bases and J by 5 bases, with 11 bases of the junction left unmatched. The CDR3 length is 17 residues. Germline lookup yields CDR1 MDHEN and CDR2 SYDVKM. The CDR3 nucleotides are TGTGCCAGCAGGGGACTAGCGGGAACAAACTGGGGAGATACGCAGTATTTT. Amino acids: CASRGLAGTNWGDTQYF.

This clonotype showed up many times. V usage is TRBV12-3 or TRBV12-4 and J usage is TRBJ2-2; D uncertain. The CDR3 length is 14 residues. With 2 bases removed from V and 4 bases from J, the gap between germline ends came to 8 bases. The CDR3 DNA reads as TGTGCCAGCAGTTTACCCCGGACCACCGGGGAGCTGTTTTTT. Translation: CASSLPRTTGELFF.

This clonotype was counted many times. V usage is TRBV6-5 and J usage is TRBJ1-1; D is unresolved. This CDR3 is 16 amino acids long. Per germline, CDR1 MNHEY and CDR2 SVGAGI. V was cut by 0 bases and J by 6 bases, with 17 bases left in between. The DNA of the CDR3 is TGTGCCAGCAGTTACTCGAGGCGATCGGCGCGTGCTGAAGCTTTCTTT. Translated, it gives CASSYSRRSARAEAFF.

This clonotype was found a few times. This rearrangement joins TRBV7-3 to TRBJ2-1, with TRBD2 identical over 7 bases. In germline, CDR1 is SGHTA, CDR2 FQGTGA. This CDR3 spans 13 amino acids. The ends lost 3 bases at V and 6 bases at J; junction bases unmatched: 2. The CDR3 nucleotides are TGTGCCAGCAGCTTGACTAGCAGCAATGAGCAGTTCTTC. Translation: CASSLTSSNEQFF.